This TCR beta chain originates from a study of shared clonotypes between healthy human individuals. General study findings and limits: Collection of samples was limited to blood; tissue repertoires likely differ. In general, naive subsets displayed greater estimated richness than memory subsets did.

Germline CDR1 reads MRHNA; CDR2 reads SNTAGT. V lost 8 bases, J lost 4 bases, and 8 bases lay in between. The CDR3 covers 12 residues. In regard to this clone: What it binds is not known.

The donors, healthy adults who were HIV-negative, had experienced no recent acute infections or vaccinations. Here immunoSEQ multiplex PCR was the method, and the copy in TCRdb shows in-frame clones only, minus some. The sample carries millions of clones, over 85% recorded once. The specimen sequenced was naive CD4+ T cells sorted from blood. Described subset: CD45RA+ positively selected. V gene TRBV6-4 combines with J gene TRBJ2-2; D may be TRBD2 (6 bases). This sequence originates from a man younger than 35 in good health. This chain's CDR3 is CASSGSTGELFF. As DNA, the CDR3 is TGTGCCAGCTCCGGGAGCACCGGGGAGCTGTTTTTT.